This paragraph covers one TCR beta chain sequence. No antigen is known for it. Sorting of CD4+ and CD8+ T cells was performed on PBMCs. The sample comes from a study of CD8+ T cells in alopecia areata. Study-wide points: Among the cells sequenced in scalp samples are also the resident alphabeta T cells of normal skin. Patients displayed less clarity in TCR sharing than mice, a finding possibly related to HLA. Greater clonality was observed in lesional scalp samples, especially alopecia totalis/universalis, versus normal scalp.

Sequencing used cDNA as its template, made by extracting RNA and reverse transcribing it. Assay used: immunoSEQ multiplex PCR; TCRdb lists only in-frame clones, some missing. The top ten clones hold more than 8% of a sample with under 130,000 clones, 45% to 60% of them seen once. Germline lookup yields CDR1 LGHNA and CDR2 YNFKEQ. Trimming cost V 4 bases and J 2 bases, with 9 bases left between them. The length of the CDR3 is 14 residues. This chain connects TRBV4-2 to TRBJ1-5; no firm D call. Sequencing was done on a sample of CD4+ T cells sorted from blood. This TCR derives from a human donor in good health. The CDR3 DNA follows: TGTGCCAGCAGCCCGGACGTCGGCAATCAGCCCCAGCATTTT. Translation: CASSPDVGNQPQHF.